The 15 T cell receptor beta chains below all came from one sample that was sequenced in a study of identifying expanded T cells in peripheral blood. The method was immunoSEQ multiplex PCR; TCRdb's version includes in-frame clones alone and lacks a portion of them. In the table there are tens of thousands of clones, approximately 84% of which are singletons. Sequencing was carried out using blood. The receptors stem from a person aged 18 to 70 in good health.

This chain joins TRBV6-5 and TRBJ2-2, with D unresolved. The V end lost 3 bases, the J end lost 1 base, and 12 bases lay between the germline ends. The CDR3 runs to 16 residues. The germline V gene encodes CDR1 MNHEY and CDR2 SVGAGI. The CDR3 loop is CASSYFPDGNTGELFF. In nucleotides, the CDR3 is TGTGCCAGCAGTTATTTTCCGGACGGGAACACCGGGGAGCTGTTTTTT.

This sequence joins TRBV9 and TRBJ2-1; weak D call: TRBD2 (6 bases). The CDR3 consists of 13 residues. CDR1 SGDLS and CDR2 YYNGEE come from the germline V gene. V dropped 2 bases and J dropped 4 bases, with 7 bases sitting between them. Here the CDR3 DNA reads TGTGCCAGCAGCGTCGGGACTTACAATGAGCAGTTCTTC. It translates to CASSVGTYNEQFF. The complete variable domain, with remaining parts taken from reference TRBV9 and TRBJ2-1, reads DSGVTQTPKHLITATGQRVTLRCSPRSGDLSVYWYQQSLDQGLQFLIQYYNGEERAKGNILERFSAQQFPDLHSELNLSSLELGDSALYFCASSVGTYNEQFFGPGTRLTVL.

The chain combines TRBV6-1 with TRBJ1-2, with TRBD1 matching 9 bases. The CDR3 extends over 15 amino acids. The V gene's germline CDR1 is MNHNS and CDR2 SASEGT. Trimming cost V 8 bases and J 5 bases; bases outside gene matches: 12. The CDR3 bases are TGTGCCAGCGCACCGAGGACAGGGGATCCATATGGCTACACCTTC. Translation gives CASAPRTGDPYGYTF.

The rearrangement joins TRBV5-1 to TRBJ1-4, with D tentatively TRBD1 (5 bases). The CDR3 covers 16 residues. The V end was cut by 1 base, the J end by 2 bases, with 12 bases between. Germline CDR1 and CDR2: SGHRS and YFSETQ. CDR3 sequence (DNA): TGCGCCAGCAGCTTGATGCCGGGGCGGACTAATGAAAAACTGTTTTTT. It yields the protein CASSLMPGRTNEKLFF.

V gene TRBV18 combines with J gene TRBJ2-4, with a weak D call TRBD2 (6 bases). The CDR3 has 14 amino acids. From germline, CDR1 is KGHSH and CDR2 LQKENI. V was trimmed by 5 bases and J by 6 bases, leaving 14 bases between them. Here the CDR3 reads CASSVDGGRNIQYF. The CDR3 DNA reads as TGTGCCAGCTCAGTAGACGGGGGAAGAAACATTCAGTACTTC. The whole variable domain, filled in from reference TRBV18 and TRBJ2-4, reads NAGVMQNPRHLVRRRGQEARLRCSPMKGHSHVYWYRQLPEEGLKFMVYLQKENIIDESGMPKERFSAEFPKEGPSILRIQQVVRGDSAAYFCASSVDGGRNIQYFGAGTRLSVL.

This clone was seen many times. This chain uses TRBV27 with TRBJ1-4, with 7 bases aligning to TRBD1. The V gene end was trimmed by 5 bases and the J gene end by 1 base; junction bases not matched to a gene: 4. The CDR3 length is 15 residues. In germline, CDR1 is MNHEY, CDR2 SMNVEV (reference sequence). The DNA for the CDR3 is TGTGCCAGCAGTCGAAACAGGGGAACTAATGAAAAACTGTTTTTT. This encodes CASSRNRGTNEKLFF.

This clone was seen just once. The rearrangement links TRBV6-6 to TRBJ1-5, with no clear D. This CDR3 comprises 13 residues. V was trimmed by 8 bases and J by 7 bases, leaving 15 bases between them. Germline V gives CDR1 MNHNY, CDR2 SVGAGI (reference sequence). CDR3 DNA: TGTGCCAGCCCCGATCGGTTCCGGCAGCCCCAGCATTTT. This codes for CASPDRFRQPQHF.

This rearrangement joins TRBV7-9 to TRBJ1-1, with D maybe TRBD1 (5 bases). The CDR3 extends over 15 amino acids. V was cut by 5 bases and J by 4 bases, with 17 bases left in between. Germline assignment: CDR1 SEHNR and CDR2 FQNEAQ (reference sequence). Written as DNA, the CDR3 is TGTGCCAGCAGCCCGAGGGGTCTAACTAGCACTGAAGCTTTCTTT. Translation gives CASSPRGLTSTEAFF.

The chain recombines TRBV2 with TRBJ1-4; no definite D call. The CDR3 consists of 13 residues. V lost 8 bases, J lost 8 bases, and 15 bases lay in between. Germline CDR1 and CDR2: SNHLY and FYNNEI. The CDR3: CASERKAAEKLFF. In DNA, the CDR3 is TGTGCCAGCGAAAGGAAGGCGGCGGAAAAACTGTTTTTT.

J is TRBJ2-3 and V is TRBV18, with D tentatively TRBD1 (6 bases). The length of the CDR3 is 15 residues. Trimming removed 4 bases from V and 2 bases from J, with 13 bases in between. Germline V gene lookup returns CDR1 KGHSH and CDR2 LQKENI. CDR3 loop: CASSQRTDYTDTQYF. The CDR3 DNA is TGTGCCAGCTCACAACGGACAGACTACACAGATACGCAGTATTTT.

The CDR3 DNA reads TGTGCCAGCAGCGTATCGCTCTCCGATACGCAGTATTTT. Protein product: CASSVSLSDTQYF. This chain uses TRBV9 with TRBJ2-3; D uncertain. Trimming pared 1 base from V and 6 bases from J, leaving 9 bases between. From germline, CDR1 is SGDLS and CDR2 YYNGEE. The CDR3 totals 13 residues.

The chain has TRBV4-3 and TRBJ2-3; 10 bases agree with TRBD2. CDR1 is LGHNA and CDR2 is YSLEER in the germline V gene. The CDR3 has 16 amino acids. Trimming removed 0 bases from V and 5 bases from J; junction bases left unmatched: 5. The CDR3 loop is CASSQDQAGGKDTQYF. The CDR3 DNA is TGCGCCAGCAGCCAAGACCAAGCGGGGGGGAAAGATACGCAGTATTTT.

The chain uses TRBV7-2 and TRBJ2-7, with 7 bases matching TRBD1. Germline V gene lookup returns CDR1 SGHTA and CDR2 FQGNSA. The length of the CDR3 is 15 residues. V shed 3 bases and J 1 base; nucleotides not matched to a gene: 6. In nucleotides, the CDR3 is TGTGCCAGCAGCTTGAATGGACAGGCATCCTACGAGCAGTACTTC. Encoded protein: CASSLNGQASYEQYF.

This chain uses TRBV4-3 with TRBJ2-1; D tentatively reads TRBD1 or TRBD2 (5 bases each). The germline CDR1 and CDR2 sequences are LGHNA and YSLEER. The CDR3 is made up of 17 amino acids. V was cut by 1 base and J by 11 bases, with 24 bases left in between. CDR3 region: CASSQGGGSGPQAKQFF. For the CDR3, the DNA is TGCGCCAGCAGCCAAGGTGGGGGTTCCGGGCCCCAAGCTAAGCAGTTCTTC.

V gene TRBV7-3 combines with J gene TRBJ1-1; D possibly corresponds to TRBD1 (6 bases). V was clipped by 5 bases and J by 0 bases, with 16 bases between them. Germline CDR1 SGHTA, CDR2 FQGTGA. This CDR3 is built from 16 residues. As DNA, the CDR3 is TGTGCCAGCAGCCCAAGTGGGGCAGGGGTGAACACTGAAGCTTTCTTT. This translates into CASSPSGAGVNTEAFF.